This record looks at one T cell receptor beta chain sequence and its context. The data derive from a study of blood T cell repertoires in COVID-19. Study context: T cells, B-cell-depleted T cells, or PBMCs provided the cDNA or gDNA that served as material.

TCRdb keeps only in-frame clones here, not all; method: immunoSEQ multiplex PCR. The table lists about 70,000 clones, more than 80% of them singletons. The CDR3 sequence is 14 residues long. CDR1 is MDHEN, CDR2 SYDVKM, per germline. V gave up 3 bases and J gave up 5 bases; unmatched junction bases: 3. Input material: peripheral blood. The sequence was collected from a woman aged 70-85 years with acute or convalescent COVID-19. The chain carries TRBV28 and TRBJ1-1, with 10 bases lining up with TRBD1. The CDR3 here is CASSLTGGDTEAFF. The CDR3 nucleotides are TGTGCCAGCAGTTTGACAGGGGGCGATACTGAAGCTTTCTTT.